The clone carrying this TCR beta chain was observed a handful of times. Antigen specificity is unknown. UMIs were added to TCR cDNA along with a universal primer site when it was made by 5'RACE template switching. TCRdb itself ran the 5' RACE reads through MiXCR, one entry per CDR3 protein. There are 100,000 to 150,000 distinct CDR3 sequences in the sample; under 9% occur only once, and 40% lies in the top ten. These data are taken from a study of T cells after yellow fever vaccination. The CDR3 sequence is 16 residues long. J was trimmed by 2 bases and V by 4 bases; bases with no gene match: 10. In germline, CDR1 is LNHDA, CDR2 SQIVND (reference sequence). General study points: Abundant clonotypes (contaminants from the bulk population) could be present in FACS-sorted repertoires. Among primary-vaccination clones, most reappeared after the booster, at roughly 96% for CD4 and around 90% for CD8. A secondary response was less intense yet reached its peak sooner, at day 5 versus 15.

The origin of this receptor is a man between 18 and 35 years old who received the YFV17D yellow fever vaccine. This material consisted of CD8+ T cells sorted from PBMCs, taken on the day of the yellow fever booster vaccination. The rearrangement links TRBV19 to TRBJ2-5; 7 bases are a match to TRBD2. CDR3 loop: CASSNWAGELQETQYF. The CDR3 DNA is TGTGCCAGTAGTAATTGGGCGGGGGAGCTACAAGAGACCCAGTACTTC. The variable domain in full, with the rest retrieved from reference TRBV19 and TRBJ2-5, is DGGITQSPKYLFRKEGQNVTLSCEQNLNHDAMYWYRQDPGQGLRLIYYSQIVNDFQKGDIAEGYSVSREKKESFPLTVTSAQKNPTAFYLCASSNWAGELQETQYFGPGTRLLVL.